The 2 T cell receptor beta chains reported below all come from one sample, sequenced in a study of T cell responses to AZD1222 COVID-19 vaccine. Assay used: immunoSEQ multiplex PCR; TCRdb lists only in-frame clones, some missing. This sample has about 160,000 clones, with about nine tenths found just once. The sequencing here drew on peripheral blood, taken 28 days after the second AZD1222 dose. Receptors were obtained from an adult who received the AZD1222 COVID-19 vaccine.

The CDR3 DNA is TGTGCCAGTGCACTAGCGGGAGGTGGCAATGAGCAGTTCTTC. Translated: CASALAGGGNEQFF. V and J are TRBV19 and TRBJ2-1; 12 nucleotides align to TRBD2. The ends lost 8 bases at V and 6 bases at J; junction bases unmatched: 5. Germline V lookup: CDR1 LNHDA, CDR2 SQIVND (reference sequence). The CDR3 has 14 amino acids. The full variable domain, rest sourced from reference TRBV19 and TRBJ2-1, is DGGITQSPKYLFRKEGQNVTLSCEQNLNHDAMYWYRQDPGQGLRLIYYSQIVNDFQKGDIAEGYSVSREKKESFPLTVTSAQKNPTAFYLCASALAGGGNEQFFGPGTRLTVL.

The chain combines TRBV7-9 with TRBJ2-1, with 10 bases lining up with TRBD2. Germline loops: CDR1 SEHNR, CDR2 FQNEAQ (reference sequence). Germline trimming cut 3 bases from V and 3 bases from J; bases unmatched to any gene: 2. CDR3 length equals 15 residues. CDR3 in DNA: TGTGCCAGCAGCTTCAGCGGGGGGGTCTACAATGAGCAGTTCTTC. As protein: CASSFSGGVYNEQFF.